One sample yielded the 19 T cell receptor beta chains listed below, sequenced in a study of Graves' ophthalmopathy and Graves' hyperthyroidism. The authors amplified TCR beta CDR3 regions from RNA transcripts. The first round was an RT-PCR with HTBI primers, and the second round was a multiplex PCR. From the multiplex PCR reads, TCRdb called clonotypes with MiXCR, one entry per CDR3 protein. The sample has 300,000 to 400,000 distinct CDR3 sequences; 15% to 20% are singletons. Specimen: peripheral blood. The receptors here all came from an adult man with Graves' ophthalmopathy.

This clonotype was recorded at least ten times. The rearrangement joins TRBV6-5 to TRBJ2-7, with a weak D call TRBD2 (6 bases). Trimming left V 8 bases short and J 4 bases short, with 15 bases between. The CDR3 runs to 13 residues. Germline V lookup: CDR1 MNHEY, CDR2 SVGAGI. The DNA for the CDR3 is TGTGCCAGCCAGAATCTCGGGGGTTACGAGCAGTACTTC. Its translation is CASQNLGGYEQYF.

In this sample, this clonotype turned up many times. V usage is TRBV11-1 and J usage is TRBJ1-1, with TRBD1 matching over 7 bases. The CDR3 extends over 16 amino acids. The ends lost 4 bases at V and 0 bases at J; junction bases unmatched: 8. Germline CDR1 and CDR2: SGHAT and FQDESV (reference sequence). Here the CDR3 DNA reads TGTGCCAGCAGCTCGGGACAGCAAGCCATGAACACTGAAGCTTTCTTT. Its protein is CASSSGQQAMNTEAFF.

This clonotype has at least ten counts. The CDR3 region is CASTPRPYSGNTIYF. CDR3 bases: TGTGCCAGCACCCCCCGCCCATACTCTGGAAACACCATATATTTT. This sequence joins TRBV7-2 and TRBJ1-3, with D unclear. The V and J ends lost 7 bases and 0 bases respectively, with 13 bases between them. CDR1 is SGHTA, CDR2 FQGNSA, per germline. The CDR3 runs 15 residues. The variable domain in full, completed from reference TRBV7-2 and TRBJ1-3, reads GAGVSQSPSNKVTEKGKDVELRCDPISGHTALYWYRQSLGQGLEFLIYFQGNSAPDKSGLPSDRFSAERTGGSVSTLTIQRTQQEDSAVYLCASTPRPYSGNTIYFGEGSWLTVV.

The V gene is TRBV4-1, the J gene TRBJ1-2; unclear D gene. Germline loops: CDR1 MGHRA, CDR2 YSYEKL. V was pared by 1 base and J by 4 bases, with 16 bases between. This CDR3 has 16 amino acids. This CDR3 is CASSQVSTGYFYGYTF. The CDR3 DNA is TGCGCCAGCAGCCAAGTATCGACGGGGTATTTCTATGGCTACACCTTC.

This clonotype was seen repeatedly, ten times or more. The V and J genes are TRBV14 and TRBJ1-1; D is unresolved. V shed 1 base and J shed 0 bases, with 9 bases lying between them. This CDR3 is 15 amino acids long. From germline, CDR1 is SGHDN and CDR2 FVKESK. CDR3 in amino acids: CASSQARILNTEAFF. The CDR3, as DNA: TGTGCCAGCAGCCAAGCGAGGATTTTGAACACTGAAGCTTTCTTT.

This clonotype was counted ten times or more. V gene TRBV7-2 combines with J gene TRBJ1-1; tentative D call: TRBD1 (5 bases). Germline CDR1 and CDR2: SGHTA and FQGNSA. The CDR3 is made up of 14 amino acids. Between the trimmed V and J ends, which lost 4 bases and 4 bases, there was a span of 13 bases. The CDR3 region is CASSYGGGSTEAFF. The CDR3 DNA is TGTGCCAGCAGCTATGGGGGGGGGAGCACTGAAGCTTTCTTT.

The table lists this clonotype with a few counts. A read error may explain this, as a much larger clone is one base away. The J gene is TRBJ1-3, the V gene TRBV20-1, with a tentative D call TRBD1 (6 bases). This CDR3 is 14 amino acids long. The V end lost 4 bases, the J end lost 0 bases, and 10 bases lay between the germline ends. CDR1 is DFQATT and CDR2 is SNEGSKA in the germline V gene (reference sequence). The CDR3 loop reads CSATQDSSGNTIYF. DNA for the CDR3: TGCAGTGCTACCCAGGACAGCTCTGGAAACACCATATATTTT.

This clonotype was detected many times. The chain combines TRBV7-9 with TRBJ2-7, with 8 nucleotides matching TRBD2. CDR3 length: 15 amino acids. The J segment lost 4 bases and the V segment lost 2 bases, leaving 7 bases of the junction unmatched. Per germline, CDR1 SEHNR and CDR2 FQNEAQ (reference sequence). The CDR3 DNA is TGTGCCAGCAGCTTACCCCGGGGGGGGGAGTACGAGCAGTACTTC. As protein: CASSLPRGGEYEQYF.

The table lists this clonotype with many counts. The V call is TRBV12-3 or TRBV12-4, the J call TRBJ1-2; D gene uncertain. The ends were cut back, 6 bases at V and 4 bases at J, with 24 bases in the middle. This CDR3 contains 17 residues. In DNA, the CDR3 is TGTGCCAGCAGCAATATTATTGGGTTACAACCATTCTATGGCTACACCTTC. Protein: CASSNIIGLQPFYGYTF.

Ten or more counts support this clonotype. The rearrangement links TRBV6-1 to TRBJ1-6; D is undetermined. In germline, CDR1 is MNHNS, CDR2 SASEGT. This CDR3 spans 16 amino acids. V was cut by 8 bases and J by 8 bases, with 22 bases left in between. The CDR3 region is CASSPESGRNYSPLHF. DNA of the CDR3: TGTGCCAGCTCTCCGGAATCCGGCCGGAACTATTCACCCCTCCACTTT.

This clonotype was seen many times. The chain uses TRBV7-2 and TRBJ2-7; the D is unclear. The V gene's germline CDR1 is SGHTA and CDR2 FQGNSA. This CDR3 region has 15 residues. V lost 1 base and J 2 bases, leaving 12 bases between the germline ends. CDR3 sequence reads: CASSLVNVGPYEQYF. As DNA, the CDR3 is TGTGCCAGCAGCTTAGTGAATGTAGGCCCCTACGAGCAGTACTTC. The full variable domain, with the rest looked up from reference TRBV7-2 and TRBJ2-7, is GAGVSQSPSNKVTEKGKDVELRCDPISGHTALYWYRQSLGQGLEFLIYFQGNSAPDKSGLPSDRFSAERTGGSVSTLTIQRTQQEDSAVYLCASSLVNVGPYEQYFGPGTRLTVT.

CDR3 protein: CASTDSSGANVLTF. CDR3 DNA: TGTGCCAGCACAGACTCCTCTGGGGCCAACGTCCTGACTTTC. The J gene is TRBJ2-6, the V gene TRBV6-1; D uncertain. The CDR3 sequence is 14 residues long. Between the trimmed V and J ends, which lost 7 bases and 0 bases, there was a span of 7 bases. Germline V lookup: CDR1 MNHNS, CDR2 SASEGT.

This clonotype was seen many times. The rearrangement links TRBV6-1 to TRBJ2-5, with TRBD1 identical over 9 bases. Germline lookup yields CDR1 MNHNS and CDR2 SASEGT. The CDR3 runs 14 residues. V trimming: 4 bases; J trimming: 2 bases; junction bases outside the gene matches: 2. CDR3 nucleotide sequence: TGTGCCAGCAGTGCGACAGGGGGTCAAGAGACCCAGTACTTC. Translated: CASSATGGQETQYF.

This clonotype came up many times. The CDR3 is CASSLESGFNQPQHF. CDR3 nucleotide sequence: TGTGCCAGCAGCTTAGAGTCGGGGTTCAATCAGCCCCAGCATTTT. The chain joins TRBV11-2 to TRBJ1-5; D gene unclear. Germline V CDR1 and CDR2: SGHAT, FQNNGV. This CDR3 comprises 15 residues. Trimming stripped 0 bases from V and 3 bases from J, with 9 bases between.

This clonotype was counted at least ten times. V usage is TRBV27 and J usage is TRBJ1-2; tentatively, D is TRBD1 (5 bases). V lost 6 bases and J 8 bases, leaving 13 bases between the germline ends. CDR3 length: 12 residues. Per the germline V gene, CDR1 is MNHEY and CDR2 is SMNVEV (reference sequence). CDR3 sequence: CASSGTGGGYTF. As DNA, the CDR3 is TGTGCCAGCAGCGGGACGGGCGGGGGCTACACCTTC.

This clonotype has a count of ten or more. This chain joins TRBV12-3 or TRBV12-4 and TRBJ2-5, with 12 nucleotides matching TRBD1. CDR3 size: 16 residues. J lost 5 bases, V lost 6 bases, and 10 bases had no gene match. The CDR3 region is CASRGRRDRGLETQYF. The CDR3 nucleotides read TGTGCCAGCAGGGGCCGACGGGACAGGGGGCTGGAGACCCAGTACTTC.

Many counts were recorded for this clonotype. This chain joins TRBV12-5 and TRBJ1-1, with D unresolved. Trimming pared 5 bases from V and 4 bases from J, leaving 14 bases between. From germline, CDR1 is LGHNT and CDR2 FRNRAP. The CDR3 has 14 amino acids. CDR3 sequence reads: CASGPSPTITEAFF. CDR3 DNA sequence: TGTGCTAGTGGTCCCTCACCGACAATCACTGAAGCTTTCTTT.

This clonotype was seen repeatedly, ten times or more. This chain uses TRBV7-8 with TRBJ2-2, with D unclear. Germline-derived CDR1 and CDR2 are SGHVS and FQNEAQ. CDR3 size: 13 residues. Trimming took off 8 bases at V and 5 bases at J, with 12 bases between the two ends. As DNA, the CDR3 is TGTGCCAGCGCCCTTGGTCCAACCGGGGAGCTGTTTTTT. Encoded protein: CASALGPTGELFF.

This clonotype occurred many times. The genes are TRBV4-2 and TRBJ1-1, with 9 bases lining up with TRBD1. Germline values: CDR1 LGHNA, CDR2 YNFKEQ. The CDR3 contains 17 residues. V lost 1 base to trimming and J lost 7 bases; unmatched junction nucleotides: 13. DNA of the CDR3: TGTGCCAGCAGCCAAGGAATTCCGACAGGGGGAAGAAATGAAGCTTTCTTT. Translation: CASSQGIPTGGRNEAFF.